The present T cell receptor beta chain was sequenced within a study of response to subunit inactivated influenza vaccine. Whole-study findings and limits: Each seasonal flu vaccination may recruit only limited new T cells, authors suggested.

As concerns this clonotype: Its target is not known.

Germline trimming cut 0 bases from V and 4 bases from J; bases unmatched to any gene: 7. The CDR3 contains 17 residues. Germline V gene sequence: CDR1 MNHEY, CDR2 SMNVEV (reference sequence). One entry per CDR3 protein, called by TCRdb with MiXCR from the RT-PCR reads. This table holds under 550,000 distinct CDR3 sequences, less than 10% found once. The source material was PBMCs from blood, sampled about 24 months after vaccination. The TCR was taken from a man in his fifties or sixties who received an inactivated influenza vaccine. V gene TRBV27 combines with J gene TRBJ2-2, with TRBD2 matching 8 bases. The CDR3 nucleotides read TGTGCCAGCAGTTTATCCCCGGGACTAGTGACCACCGGGGAGCTGTTTTTT. This translates into CASSLSPGLVTTGELFF.